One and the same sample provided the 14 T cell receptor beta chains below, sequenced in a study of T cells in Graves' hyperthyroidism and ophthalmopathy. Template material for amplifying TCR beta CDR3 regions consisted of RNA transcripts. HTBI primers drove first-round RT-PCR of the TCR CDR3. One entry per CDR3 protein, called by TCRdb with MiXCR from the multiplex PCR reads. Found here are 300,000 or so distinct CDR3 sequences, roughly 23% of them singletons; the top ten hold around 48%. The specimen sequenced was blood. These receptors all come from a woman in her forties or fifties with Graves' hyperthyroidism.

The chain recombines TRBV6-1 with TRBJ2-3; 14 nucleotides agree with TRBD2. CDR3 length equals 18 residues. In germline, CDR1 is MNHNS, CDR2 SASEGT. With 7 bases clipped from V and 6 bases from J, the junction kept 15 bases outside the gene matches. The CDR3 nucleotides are TGTGCCAGCACCGCCACGCAGGGACTAGCGGGAGCGGTGGATACGCAGTATTTT. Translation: CASTATQGLAGAVDTQYF.

CDR3 DNA: TGTGCCAGCTCACCAACGGACCATTTAGGGGCGTCTGGGGCCAACGTCCTGACTTTC. Encoded protein: CASSPTDHLGASGANVLTF. This rearrangement joins TRBV18 to TRBJ2-6, with D possibly matching TRBD1 (5 bases). Germline CDR1 and CDR2: KGHSH and LQKENI. V was pared by 2 bases and J by 1 base, with 18 bases between. The CDR3 has 19 amino acids.

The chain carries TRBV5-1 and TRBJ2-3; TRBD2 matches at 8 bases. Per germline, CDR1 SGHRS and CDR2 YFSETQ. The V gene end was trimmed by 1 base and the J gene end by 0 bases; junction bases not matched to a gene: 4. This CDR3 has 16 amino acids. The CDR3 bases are TGCGCCAGCAGCTTGACTAGCGGCCCTAGCACAGATACGCAGTATTTT. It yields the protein CASSLTSGPSTDTQYF.

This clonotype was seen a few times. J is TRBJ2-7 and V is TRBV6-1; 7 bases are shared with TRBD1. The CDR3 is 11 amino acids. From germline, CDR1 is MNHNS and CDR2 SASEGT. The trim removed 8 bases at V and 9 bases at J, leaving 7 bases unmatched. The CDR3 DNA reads TGTGCCAGCGGCCAGGGGGTGGTGCAGTACTTC. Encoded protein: CASGQGVVQYF.

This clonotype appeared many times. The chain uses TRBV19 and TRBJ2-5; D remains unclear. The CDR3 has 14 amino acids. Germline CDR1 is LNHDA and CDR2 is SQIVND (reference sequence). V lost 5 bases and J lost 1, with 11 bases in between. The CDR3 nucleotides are TGTGCCAGTAGTCCTCGAGAGGTCCAAGAGACCCAGTACTTC. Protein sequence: CASSPREVQETQYF.

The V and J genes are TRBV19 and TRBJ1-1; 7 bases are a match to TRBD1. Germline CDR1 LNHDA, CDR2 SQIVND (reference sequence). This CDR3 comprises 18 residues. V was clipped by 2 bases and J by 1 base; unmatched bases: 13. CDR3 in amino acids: CASSISPGQAGENTEAFF. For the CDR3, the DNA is TGTGCCAGTAGTATATCCCCCGGACAGGCCGGGGAGAACACTGAAGCTTTCTTT.

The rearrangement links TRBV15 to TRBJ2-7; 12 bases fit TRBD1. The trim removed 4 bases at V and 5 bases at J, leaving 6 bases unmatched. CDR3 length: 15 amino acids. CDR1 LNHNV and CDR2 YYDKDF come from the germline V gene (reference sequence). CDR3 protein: CATSTAGTGGDEQYF. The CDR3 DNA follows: TGTGCCACCAGCACCGCCGGGACAGGGGGCGACGAGCAGTACTTC.

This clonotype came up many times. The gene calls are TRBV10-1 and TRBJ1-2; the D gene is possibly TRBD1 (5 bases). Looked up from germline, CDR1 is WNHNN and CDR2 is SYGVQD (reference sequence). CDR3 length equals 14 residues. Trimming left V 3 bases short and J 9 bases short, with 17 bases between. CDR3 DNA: TGCGCCAGCAGTGATATTGGGATGCCGGGACGCTACACCTTC. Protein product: CASSDIGMPGRYTF.

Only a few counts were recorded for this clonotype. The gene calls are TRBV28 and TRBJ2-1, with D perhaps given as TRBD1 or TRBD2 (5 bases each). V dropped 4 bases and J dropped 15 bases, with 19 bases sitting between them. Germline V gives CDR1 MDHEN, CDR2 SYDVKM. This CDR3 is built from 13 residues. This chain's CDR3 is CASSSTGARGLFF. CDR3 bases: TGTGCCAGCAGTTCTACCGGGGCTCGAGGTCTGTTCTTC. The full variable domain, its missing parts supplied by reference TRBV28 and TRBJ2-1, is DVKVTQSSRYLVKRTGEKVFLECVQDMDHENMFWYRQDPGLGLRLIYFSYDVKMKEKGDIPEGYSVSREKKERFSLILESASTNQTSMYLCASSSTGARGLFFGPGTRLTVL.

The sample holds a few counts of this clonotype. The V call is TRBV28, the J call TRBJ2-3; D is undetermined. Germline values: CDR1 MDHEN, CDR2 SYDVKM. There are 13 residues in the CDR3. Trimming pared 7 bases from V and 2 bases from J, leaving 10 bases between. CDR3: CASTRANTDTQYF. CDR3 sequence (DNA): TGTGCCAGCACCCGAGCCAACACAGATACGCAGTATTTT. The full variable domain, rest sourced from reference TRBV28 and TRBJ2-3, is DVKVTQSSRYLVKRTGEKVFLECVQDMDHENMFWYRQDPGLGLRLIYFSYDVKMKEKGDIPEGYSVSREKKERFSLILESASTNQTSMYLCASTRANTDTQYFGPGTRLTVL.

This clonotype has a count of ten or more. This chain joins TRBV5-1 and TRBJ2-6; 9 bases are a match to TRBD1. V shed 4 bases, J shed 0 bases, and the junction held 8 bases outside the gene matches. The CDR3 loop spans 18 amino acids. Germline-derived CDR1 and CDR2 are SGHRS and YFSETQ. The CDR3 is CASSPGQGTLSGANVLTF. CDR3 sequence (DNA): TGCGCCAGCAGCCCCGGACAGGGGACCCTCTCTGGGGCCAACGTCCTGACTTTC.

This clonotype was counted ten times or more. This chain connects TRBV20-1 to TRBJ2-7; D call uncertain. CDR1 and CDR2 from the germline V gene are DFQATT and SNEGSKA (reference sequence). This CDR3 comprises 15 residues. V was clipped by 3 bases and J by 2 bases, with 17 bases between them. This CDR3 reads CSASGVRGFAYEQYF. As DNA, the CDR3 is TGCAGTGCTAGTGGGGTTCGCGGATTTGCCTACGAGCAGTACTTC.

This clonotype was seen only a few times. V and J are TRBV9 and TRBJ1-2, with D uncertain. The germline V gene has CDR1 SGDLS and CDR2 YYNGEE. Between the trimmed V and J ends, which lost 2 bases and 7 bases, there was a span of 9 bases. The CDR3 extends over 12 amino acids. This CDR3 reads CASSVSEGGYTF. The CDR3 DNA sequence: TGTGCCAGCAGCGTCTCGGAGGGTGGCTACACCTTC.

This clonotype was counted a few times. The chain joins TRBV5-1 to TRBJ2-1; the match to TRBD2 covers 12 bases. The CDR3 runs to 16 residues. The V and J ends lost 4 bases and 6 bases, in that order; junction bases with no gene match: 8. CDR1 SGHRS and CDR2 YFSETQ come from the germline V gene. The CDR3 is CASSGGASGGANEQFF. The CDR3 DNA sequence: TGCGCCAGCAGCGGCGGGGCTAGCGGGGGGGCCAATGAGCAGTTCTTC.